A selection of T cell receptor beta chains follows, all from one sample in a study of blood T cell repertoires in COVID-19. Libraries were prepared by immunoSEQ multiplex PCR; TCRdb keeps only in-frame clonotypes and omits some of them. Of about 200,000 clones detected, over 80% appear once; the ten largest clones hold 25% to 35%. Sequenced material: peripheral blood. The receptors come from a man in his forties or fifties with acute or convalescent COVID-19. Each CDR3 is given with its conserved first and last residue.

v_call cdr3_aa
TRBV19 CASSIAGGRGVEQFF
TRBV21-1 CASSKHREWTGELFF
TRBV5-6 CASSSNRGWISDTQYF
TRBV3-1/TRBV3-2 CASSQVGATSSYNEQFF
TRBV5-6 CASSFKSTGYQGYTF
TRBV19 CASSNHYEGESEQYF
TRBV7-2 CASSLARAGADTQYF
TRBV3-1/TRBV3-2 CASSQWTVTPGEKLFF
TRBV19 CATNRLGTDTQYF
TRBV2 CARRTGATDTQYF
TRBV15 CATSRDPAVPYEQYF
TRBV6-5 CASSYSRWSYGYTF
TRBV5-4 CASSRGQDTYNEQFF
TRBV9 CASSPRLRGDEKLFF
TRBV2 CARKGEMNTEAFF
TRBV6-4 CASSDSIWDRGRSGYTF
TRBV7-8 CASSRNPLLAEETQYF
TRBV6-4 CASIEGSNQPQHF
TRBV19 CASRNRGGQDTQYF
TRBV2 CASTREVGQPQHF
TRBV28 CASSLWDRSYGYTF
TRBV7-8 CASSFYGDTEAFF
TRBV7-8 CASSLAGQGNRSPLHF
TRBV2 CASASRGGNEKLFF
TRBV5-1 CASSLTGFTSSGNTIYF
TRBV6-2/TRBV6-3 CASSYWREAFGAKNIQYF
TRBV6-6 CASSYDRGGADTQYF
TRBV6-4 CASSQDRDQPQHF
TRBV4-1 CASKGGLDYGYTF
TRBV2 CASSEALVASGKYNEQFF
TRBV19 CASRIELDRANSPLHF
TRBV6-2/TRBV6-3 CASSSRAGALGNQPQHF
TRBV18 CASSLLAAGGISNQPQHF
TRBV7-2 CASSPRRHTPYNEQFF
TRBV7-3 CASSPQAVTSTDTQYF
TRBV21-1 CASSKRGTGLKSGNTIYF
TRBV7-2 CASSAPNSPHQTQYF
TRBV30 CAWSQAAGWGEKLFF
TRBV7-2 CASSPSTGMNYGYTF
TRBV18 CASSPSGAGTEAFF
TRBV19 CASSPQLGRGSSNEQFF
TRBV4-1 CASSQDEGRGSGTGELFF
TRBV2 CASNVARDYGYTF